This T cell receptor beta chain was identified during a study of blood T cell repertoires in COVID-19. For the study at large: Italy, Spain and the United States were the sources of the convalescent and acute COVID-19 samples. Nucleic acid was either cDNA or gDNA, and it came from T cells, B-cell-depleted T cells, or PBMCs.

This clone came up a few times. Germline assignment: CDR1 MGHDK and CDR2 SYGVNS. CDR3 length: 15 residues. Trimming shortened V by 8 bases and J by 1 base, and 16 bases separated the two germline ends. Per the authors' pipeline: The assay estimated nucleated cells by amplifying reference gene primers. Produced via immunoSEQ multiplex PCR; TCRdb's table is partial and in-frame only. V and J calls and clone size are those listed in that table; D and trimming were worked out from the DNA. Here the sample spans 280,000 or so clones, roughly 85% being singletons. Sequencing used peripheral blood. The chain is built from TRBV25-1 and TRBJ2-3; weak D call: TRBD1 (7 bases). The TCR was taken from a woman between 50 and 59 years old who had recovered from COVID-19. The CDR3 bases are TGTGCCAGCCCAGGGGGGTTGGCTGGCACAGATACGCAGTATTTT. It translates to CASPGGLAGTDTQYF.